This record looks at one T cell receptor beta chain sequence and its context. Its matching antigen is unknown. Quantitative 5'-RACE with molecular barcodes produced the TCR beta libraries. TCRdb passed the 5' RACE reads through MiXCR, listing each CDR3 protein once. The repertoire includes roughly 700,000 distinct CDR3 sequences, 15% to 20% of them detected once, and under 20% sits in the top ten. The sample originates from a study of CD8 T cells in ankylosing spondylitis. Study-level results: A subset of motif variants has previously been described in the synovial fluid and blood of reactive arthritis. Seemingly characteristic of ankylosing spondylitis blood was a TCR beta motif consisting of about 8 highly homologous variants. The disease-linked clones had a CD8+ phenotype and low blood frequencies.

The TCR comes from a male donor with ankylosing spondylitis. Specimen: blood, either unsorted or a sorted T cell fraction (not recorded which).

The CDR3 nucleotides read TGCGCCAGCAGCCAATACGGGGGGGCTAGCGGACAAGAGACCCAGTACTTC. The encoded protein is CASSQYGGASGQETQYF. The chain is built from TRBV4-1 and TRBJ2-5; TRBD2 aligns across 8 bases. The trim removed 2 bases at V and 2 bases at J, leaving 10 bases unmatched. Germline CDR1 MGHRA, CDR2 YSYEKL. This CDR3 has 17 amino acids.